Included here is one TCR beta chain sequence, with context. Authors' processing steps: Amplifying reference gene primers gave estimates of nucleated cell counts. This table comes from immunoSEQ multiplex PCR, and its TCRdb copy is limited to in-frame clones, with some not included. V, J and clone size are those of that table, while D and trimming were read from the DNA. The data hold about 250,000 clones, with around 88% observed a single time. In germline, CDR1 is SQVTM, CDR2 ANQGSEA. The CDR3 contains 16 residues. Trimming cost V 6 bases and J 1 base, with 19 bases left between them. This sample stems from a study of blood T cell repertoires in COVID-19. Study overall: The United States, Italy and Spain were the sources of the acute and convalescent COVID-19 samples. PBMCs, B-cell-depleted T cells, or T cells were the source of the cDNA or gDNA that made up the material.

Seattle cases were enrolled at active infection and followed longitudinally. The receptor comes from a woman under 40 with COVID-19, enrolled during active disease. The J gene is TRBJ2-1, the V gene TRBV29-1; D is possibly TRBD1 (6 bases). The sequenced material came from peripheral blood. In nucleotides, the CDR3 is TGCAGCGTCCCGGGAAGGGGGATCCGATCCTACAATGAGCAGTTCTTC. Residues: CSVPGRGIRSYNEQFF.